This is a list of T cell receptor beta chains from one sample in a study of spatial heterogeneity in lung cancer. TCRdb analysed the 5' RACE reads with MiXCR anew, one entry per CDR3 protein. The sample holds some 1,300 distinct CDR3 sequences; 6.5% are singletons and the top ten take around 17%. The sequencing used normal lung tissue next to the tumor, collected at surgery. The receptors derive from a male donor with early-stage non-small cell lung cancer. Both conserved end residues are part of each CDR3. Fields, in order: J gene, clone size, V gene, D gene, CDR3 DNA, CDR3 protein. The D gene is left open where the match is weak. Sizes are listed as once, few, many, or a class for an expanded clone.

>TRBJ2-7|large|TRBV7-9|.
TGTGCCAGCAGGGACGCAGCGGGTCCCTACGAGCAGTACTTC
CASRDAAGPYEQYF
>TRBJ2-7|medium-sized|TRBV5-1|.
TGCGCCAGCAGCTTGGCCCCAGGGGAAGCCTACGAGCAGTACTTC
CASSLAPGEAYEQYF
>TRBJ1-6|many|TRBV2|.
TGTGCCAGCAGTGAAGTTGGGGGGCCCCTCGACAATTCACCCCTCCACTTT
CASSEVGGPLDNSPLHF
>TRBJ1-4|medium-sized|TRBV6-5|.
TGTGCCAGCAGGTCCAAAGTAGGGCTAACAACTAATGAAAAACTGTTTTTT
CASRSKVGLTTNEKLFF
>TRBJ1-4|many|TRBV7-2|TRBD1
TGTGCCAGCAGCCCCGCTGGGACAGTCAATGAAAAACTGTTTTTT
CASSPAGTVNEKLFF
>TRBJ2-7|medium-sized|TRBV6-1|.
TGTGCCAGCAGTGCAGGGGACGGAGGCTACGAGCAGTACTTC
CASSAGDGGYEQYF
>TRBJ1-5|medium-sized|TRBV20-1|TRBD1
TGCAGTGCTAGGACTGGGACAGGGCATCAGCCCCAGCATTTT
CSARTGTGHQPQHF
>TRBJ2-3|medium-sized|TRBV4-1|.
TGCGCCAGCAGCCAAGTGGGGACAGATACGCAGTATTTT
CASSQVGTDTQYF
>TRBJ1-3|medium-sized|TRBV6-5|TRBD1
TGTGCCAGCAGCCTTGAAGGGACAGGGTTCTCTGGAAACACCATATATTTT
CASSLEGTGFSGNTIYF
>TRBJ2-7|many|TRBV28|.
TGTGCCAGCAGTTTGTCCGGGACCTGGCGGGTCGAGCAGTACTTC
CASSLSGTWRVEQYF
>TRBJ2-7|medium-sized|TRBV15|.
TGTGCCACCAGCAGAGGGGCATCGACCACCTACGAGCAGTACTTC
CATSRGASTTYEQYF